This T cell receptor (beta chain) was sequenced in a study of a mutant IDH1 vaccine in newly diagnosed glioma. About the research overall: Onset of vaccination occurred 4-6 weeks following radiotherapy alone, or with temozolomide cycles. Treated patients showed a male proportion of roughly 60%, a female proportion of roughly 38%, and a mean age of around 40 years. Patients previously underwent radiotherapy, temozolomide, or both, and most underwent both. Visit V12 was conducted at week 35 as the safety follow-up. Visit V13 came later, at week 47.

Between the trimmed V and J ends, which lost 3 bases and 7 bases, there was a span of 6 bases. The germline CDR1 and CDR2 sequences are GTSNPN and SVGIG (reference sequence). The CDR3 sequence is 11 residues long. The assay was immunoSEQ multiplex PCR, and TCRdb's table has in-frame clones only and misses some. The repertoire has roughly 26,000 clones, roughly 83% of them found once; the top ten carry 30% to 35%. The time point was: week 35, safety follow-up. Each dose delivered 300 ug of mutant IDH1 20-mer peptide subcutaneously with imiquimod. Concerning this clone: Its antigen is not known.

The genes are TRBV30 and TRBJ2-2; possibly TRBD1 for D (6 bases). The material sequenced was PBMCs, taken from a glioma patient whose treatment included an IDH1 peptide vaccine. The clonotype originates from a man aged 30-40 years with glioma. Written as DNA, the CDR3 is TGTGCCTGGAGCAGGGGCGGGGAGCTGTTTTTT. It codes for CAWSRGGELFF.